Each of the 13 T cell receptor beta chains below was sequenced from the same sample in a study of T cells in Graves' hyperthyroidism and ophthalmopathy. The source material, RNA transcripts, was used to amplify TCR beta CDR3 regions. Using the HTBI primer set, a first-round RT-PCR was run on the TCR CDR3. Using its own MiXCR run on the multiplex PCR reads, TCRdb lists one record per CDR3 protein. This table has some 620,000 distinct CDR3 sequences, around 16% appearing once. Sequencing was performed on blood. These receptors all come from a woman aged 25 to 39 with Graves' hyperthyroidism.

This clonotype was recorded at least ten times. This rearrangement joins TRBV18 to TRBJ2-5, with D possibly TRBD2 on 5 matching bases. The CDR3 length is 13 residues. V dropped 4 bases and J dropped 0 bases, with 6 bases sitting between them. Germline V gene data show CDR1 as KGHSH and CDR2 as LQKENI. Written as DNA, the CDR3 is TGTGCCAGCTCACTCGGGAACCAAGAGACCCAGTACTTC. It translates to CASSLGNQETQYF.

There are many counts of this clonotype. This rearrangement joins TRBV6-1 to TRBJ2-1; 13 positions match TRBD2. The junction had 4 bases not matched to a gene; V was cut back by 5 bases and J by 9 bases. In germline, CDR1 is MNHNS, CDR2 SASEGT. The CDR3 is 14 residues long. The chain's CDR3 is CASSTSGRAGEQFF. CDR3 nucleotide sequence: TGTGCCAGCAGTACTAGCGGGAGGGCCGGTGAGCAGTTCTTC.

In this sample, this clonotype turned up once. The genes are TRBV28 and TRBJ1-5, with a tentative D call TRBD1 (6 bases). V was trimmed by 5 bases and J by 5 bases, leaving 19 bases between them. This CDR3 comprises 16 residues. Germline V gene data show CDR1 as MDHEN and CDR2 as SYDVKM. DNA of the CDR3: TGTGCCAGCAGTCCGACGACGGACAGACCTGATCAGCCCCAGCATTTT. It is translated as CASSPTTDRPDQPQHF.

This clonotype was counted a few times. This chain joins TRBV24-1 and TRBJ2-1, with 13 bases aligning to TRBD2. Looked up from germline, CDR1 is KGHDR and CDR2 is SFDVKD. The CDR3 has 14 amino acids. V shed 4 bases and J 7 bases; nucleotides not matched to a gene: 0. The CDR3 spells CATSETSGRNEQFF. The CDR3 DNA reads as TGTGCCACCAGTGAGACTAGCGGGAGGAATGAGCAGTTCTTC.

This clonotype came up many times. The chain recombines TRBV6-2 or TRBV6-3 with TRBJ2-1; 8 bases align to TRBD2. The CDR3 has 15 amino acids. Losses at the gene ends were 7 bases for V and 6 bases for J; bases not matched to a gene: 11. Germline V gives CDR1 MNHEY, CDR2 SVGEGT. The CDR3 sequence: CASISLAGNSNEQFF. CDR3 nucleotides: TGTGCCAGCATCTCCCTAGCGGGCAATAGCAATGAGCAGTTCTTC.

This chain links TRBV5-5 with TRBJ2-1, with 9 bases identical to TRBD2. CDR3 length equals 19 residues. Germline lookup yields CDR1 SGHKS and CDR2 YYEKEE (reference sequence). With 3 bases clipped from V and 2 bases from J, the junction kept 15 bases outside the gene matches. CDR3 nucleotide sequence: TGTGCCAGCAGCTCGTCCTTAGGTCTAGCGGGAAATACCTACAATGAGCAGTTCTTC. This encodes CASSSSLGLAGNTYNEQFF.

This clonotype was counted only a few times. The chain links TRBV12-3 or TRBV12-4 to TRBJ2-7; no definite D call. V was cut by 3 bases and J by 5 bases, with 5 bases left in between. The CDR3 extends over 11 amino acids. CDR3 loop: CASSFPHEQYF. The CDR3 nucleotides read TGTGCCAGCAGTTTTCCCCACGAGCAGTACTTC.

This clonotype was recorded a few times. The chain employs TRBV18 and TRBJ2-7; D remains unclear. The CDR3 covers 14 residues. V lost 6 bases and J lost 2, with 14 bases in between. Germline V gene lookup returns CDR1 KGHSH and CDR2 LQKENI. CDR3 coding DNA: TGTGCCAGCTCTTACGACAACAATCCCTACGAGCAGTACTTC. It is translated as CASSYDNNPYEQYF.

In its sample, this clonotype was seen many times. The V gene is TRBV7-9, the J gene TRBJ2-1; D perhaps matches TRBD1 (6 bases). V was trimmed by 5 bases and J by 1 base, leaving 12 bases between them. The germline gives CDR1 SEHNR, CDR2 FQNEAQ (reference sequence). The CDR3 runs to 15 residues. The CDR3 nucleotides are TGTGCCAGCAGCCCGACAGGTGGGTCCTACAATGAGCAGTTCTTC. The encoded protein is CASSPTGGSYNEQFF.

This clonotype was seen repeatedly, ten times or more. The chain carries TRBV2 and TRBJ1-2; D perhaps matches TRBD1 (6 bases). Germline CDR1 reads SNHLY; CDR2 reads FYNNEI. The CDR3 totals 14 residues. V lost 6 bases and J 4 bases, leaving 15 bases between the germline ends. CDR3 region: CASSDPDSSYGYTF. CDR3 DNA: TGTGCCAGCAGCGACCCGGACAGTTCCTATGGCTACACCTTC.

This clonotype was observed many times. V and J are TRBV20-1 and TRBJ2-7, with D possibly being TRBD2 (5 bases). Germline CDR1 DFQATT, CDR2 SNEGSKA (reference sequence). Trimming took off 3 bases at V and 2 bases at J, with 17 bases between the two ends. The CDR3 spans 15 residues. For the CDR3, the DNA is TGCAGTGCTAGGCCCCCGGGAAGTACCGCCTACGAGCAGTACTTC. Translation: CSARPPGSTAYEQYF.

Many counts were recorded for this clonotype. This chain joins TRBV7-8 and TRBJ2-7; 10 bases are shared with TRBD1. Germline values: CDR1 SGHVS, CDR2 FQNEAQ. The CDR3 totals 15 residues. The V segment lost 4 bases and the J segment 4 bases; nucleotides outside the gene matches: 7. The CDR3 region has the DNA TGTGCCAGCAGCTACCGGGACAGGGGAGGTTACGAGCAGTACTTC. It is translated as CASSYRDRGGYEQYF.

At least ten counts were recorded for this clonotype. The chain carries TRBV5-1 and TRBJ2-4; D is uncertain. V was shortened by 3 bases and J by 8 bases, with 24 bases between the two germline ends. This CDR3 comprises 17 residues. Germline CDR1 SGHRS, CDR2 YFSETQ. CDR3 coding DNA: TGCGCCAGCAGCTCCATACCGGGCTCCTATGGATCGGACATTCAGTACTTC. Translated: CASSSIPGSYGSDIQYF.